This is a list of T cell receptor beta chains from one sample in a study of T cell responses to AZD1222 COVID-19 vaccine. Measured with immunoSEQ multiplex PCR; TCRdb has only the in-frame clones, and not every one. This table holds some 40,000 clones, about three quarters found once. The specimen was peripheral blood, collected on day 0 of AZD1222 vaccination. These TCRs come from an adult in good health. The CDR3 runs from the conserved cysteine through the conserved F or W. Fields, in order: D gene, V gene, clone size, J gene, CDR3 DNA, CDR3 protein. The D gene is left open where the match is weak. Clone size is shown for a subset of rows, as once, few, many or a class of expanded clone.

>.|TRBV6-1|.|TRBJ1-5
TGTGCCAGCAGTGAATGGGGCCTTGGCAATCAGCCCCAGCATTTT
CASSEWGLGNQPQHF
>.|TRBV15|.|TRBJ1-2
TGTGCCACCAGCAGAGATCAAGTCGGCACCGGCTACACCTTC
CATSRDQVGTGYTF
>.|TRBV5-1|.|TRBJ2-3
TGCGCCAGCAGCGCGGATCCCTCTCTCACAGATACGCAGTATTTT
CASSADPSLTDTQYF
>TRBD1|TRBV18|.|TRBJ2-6
TGTGCCAGCTCACTTTCACAGGGGACCGGGGCCAACGTCCTGACTTTC
CASSLSQGTGANVLTF
>TRBD1|TRBV24-1|.|TRBJ1-5
TGTGCCACCACCACCCGAGGACAGGGAGGAATTCAGCCCCAGCATTTT
CATTTRGQGGIQPQHF
>.|TRBV10-3|.|TRBJ1-3
TGTGCCATCAGGGGGGACGGGACAAAGGAAAACACCATATATTTT
CAIRGDGTKENTIYF
>.|TRBV3-1/TRBV3-2|.|TRBJ2-7
TGTGCCAGCAGCCAAGTGCCGCCAGGGGCGCAGAACGAGCAGTACTTC
CASSQVPPGAQNEQYF
>.|TRBV6-5|.|TRBJ2-7
TGTGCCAGCAGACCCGGGCCCACCTACGAGCAGTACTTC
CASRPGPTYEQYF
>TRBD1|TRBV7-2|.|TRBJ2-5
TGTGCCAGCAGCCAGGACAGGGGGGGGACCCAGTACTTC
CASSQDRGGTQYF
>TRBD1|TRBV18|.|TRBJ1-1
TGTGCCAGCTCAGAGAGACTGGACGGGACAGGGGCGGGGAACACTGAAGCTTTCTTT
CASSERLDGTGAGNTEAFF
>.|TRBV20-1|.|TRBJ2-1
TGCAGTGCTAGTGAGATCGGCTACAATGAGCAGTTCTTC
CSASEIGYNEQFF
>.|TRBV30|.|TRBJ1-2
TGTGCCTGGAGTCCTCGGACCCCTTTTGGTGGCTACACCTTC
CAWSPRTPFGGYTF
>.|TRBV9|once|TRBJ2-7
TGTGCCAGCAGCGTGGGGGTCGGCTACGAGCAGTACTTC
CASSVGVGYEQYF
>.|TRBV3-1/TRBV3-2|once|TRBJ1-4
TGTGCCAGCAGCCCCCTAGTAATGGTAGGAGCTGAAAAACTGTTTTTT
CASSPLVMVGAEKLFF
>.|TRBV5-1|.|TRBJ1-5
TGCGCCAGCAGCTTGGGGGGGATTGGTGGCAATCAGCCCCAGCATTTT
CASSLGGIGGNQPQHF
>TRBD1|TRBV29-1|.|TRBJ2-5
TGCAGCGTTGTGGGGCCCGCCGGGACAGGCCCAGAGACCCAGTACTTC
CSVVGPAGTGPETQYF
>.|TRBV28|.|TRBJ2-3
TGTGCCAGCAGCCGCCGAGGTGCAGATACGCAGTATTTT
CASSRRGADTQYF
>.|TRBV29-1|.|TRBJ2-7
TGCAGCGTTGTAAACTCCTACGAGCAGTACTTC
CSVVNSYEQYF
>.|TRBV2|once|TRBJ2-3
TGTGCCAGCAGTGATCAAGAGAGGGCAGATACGCAGTATTTT
CASSDQERADTQYF
>TRBD2|TRBV19|.|TRBJ2-5
TGTGCCAGTAGTATAAGCGGGGTCCAAGAGACCCAGTACTTC
CASSISGVQETQYF
>TRBD1|TRBV28|.|TRBJ1-1
TGTGCCAGCACCCCGACAGGGAAACACGAAGCTTTCTTT
CASTPTGKHEAFF
>.|TRBV7-2|.|TRBJ1-3
TGTGCCAGCAGCTTGGAAGCACAGCGTAACACCATATATTTT
CASSLEAQRNTIYF
>.|TRBV3-1/TRBV3-2|few|TRBJ1-3
TGTGCCAGCAGCCAAGGGGCGGCTACGGTATATTTT
CASSQGAATVYF
>.|TRBV10-2|.|TRBJ2-2
TGCGCCAGCAGTGAGTTCCGGACTAACACCGGGGAGCTGTTTTTT
CASSEFRTNTGELFF
>.|TRBV24-1|.|TRBJ2-2
TGTGCCACCCGAGGAGCGGTGTCCACCGGGGAGCTGTTTTTT
CATRGAVSTGELFF
>.|TRBV4-2|.|TRBJ1-2
TGTGCCAGCAGCCAGACGGTAAACTATGGCTACACCTTC
CASSQTVNYGYTF
>.|TRBV13|.|TRBJ1-2
TGTGCCAGCAGCTTATCGAAGGGTACGAATGGCTACACCTTC
CASSLSKGTNGYTF
>TRBD1|TRBV5-1|.|TRBJ2-6
TGCGCCAGCAGACAGGGGGACGGGGCCAACGTCCTGACTTTC
CASRQGDGANVLTF
>.|TRBV24-1|.|TRBJ2-1
TGTGCCACCAGTGATTCGTGGGGCGGTGAGCAGTTCTTC
CATSDSWGGEQFF
>.|TRBV7-6|.|TRBJ1-6
TGTGCCAGCAGCCCCCCTGGCAGGCCCCAAAGTTCCTATAATTCACCCCTCCACTTT
CASSPPGRPQSSYNSPLHF
>.|TRBV11-3|.|TRBJ2-7
TGTGCCAGCAGCTTAGCCCCCGAAGAGCAGTACTTC
CASSLAPEEQYF
>.|TRBV6-5|.|TRBJ1-1
TGTGCCTCTTGGGACTCCTCTAACACTGAAGCTTTCTTT
CASWDSSNTEAFF
>TRBD1|TRBV6-1|.|TRBJ1-2
TGTGCCAGCAGTGAACTGAGGGGGCAGGGCTACACCTTC
CASSELRGQGYTF
>.|TRBV3-1/TRBV3-2|once|TRBJ1-3
TGTGCCAGCAGCCAAGCGGGGACGGACGGGGGCTCTGGAAACACCATATATTTT
CASSQAGTDGGSGNTIYF
>TRBD1|TRBV7-9|few|TRBJ1-1
TGTGCCGGGCCGGGACAGGGACTCAGTCCTGAAGCTTTCTTT
CAGPGQGLSPEAFF
>.|TRBV6-5|.|TRBJ2-3
TGTGCCAGCAGTTACTCCCCCTCGGGTACGCAGTATTTT
CASSYSPSGTQYF
>TRBD1|TRBV7-2|.|TRBJ1-4
TGTGCCAGCAGCACAGACAGGGCAGAAAAACTGTTTTTT
CASSTDRAEKLFF
>.|TRBV11-3|.|TRBJ2-7
TGTGCCAGCAGCTTGGGTCCGGGGGAAAACTACGAGCAGTACTTC
CASSLGPGENYEQYF
>.|TRBV10-2|once|TRBJ2-5
TGCGCCAGCAGTGTAACTTTCCAAGAGACCCAGTACTTC
CASSVTFQETQYF
>TRBD1|TRBV5-1|.|TRBJ2-1
TGCGCCAGCAGCAGGGACAGGGGGTACAATGAGCAGTTCTTC
CASSRDRGYNEQFF
>.|TRBV9|.|TRBJ2-5
TGTGCCAGCAGCGTAGTTGGGGGAAAAGAGACCCAGTACTTC
CASSVVGGKETQYF
>.|TRBV5-4|once|TRBJ2-3
TGTGCCAGCAGCTTGGCCAAGGTAACAGATACGCAGTATTTT
CASSLAKVTDTQYF
>.|TRBV30|once|TRBJ1-2
TGTGCCTGGCGACCTCCAGGGATCCTGGCGTATGGCTACACCTTC
CAWRPPGILAYGYTF
>TRBD1|TRBV7-8|.|TRBJ2-2
TGTGCCAGCAGCTTCGACAGGGGCCGGGAGCTGTTTTTT
CASSFDRGRELFF
>TRBD2|TRBV3-1/TRBV3-2|.|TRBJ2-5
TGTGCCAGCAGCCCCGGACTAGCGGGGGGAGAGACCCAGTACTTC
CASSPGLAGGETQYF
>TRBD1|TRBV6-5|.|TRBJ2-2
TGTGCCAGCGAGGACAGGGGGCTGAACACCGGGGAGCTGTTTTTT
CASEDRGLNTGELFF
>.|TRBV28|.|TRBJ2-5
TGTGCCAGCAGTGCACTTACAGGGTCAGGAGAGACCCAGTACTTC
CASSALTGSGETQYF
>.|TRBV12-3/TRBV12-4|.|TRBJ2-2
TGTGCCAGCAGTTTACAGGGTACCGGGGAGCTGTTTTTT
CASSLQGTGELFF
>.|TRBV28|.|TRBJ1-5
TGTGCCAGCAGTTTCCCACAGGGAGGTCAGCCCCAGCATTTT
CASSFPQGGQPQHF
>.|TRBV6-2/TRBV6-3|.|TRBJ2-3
TGTGCCAGCAGTTACTGGTCAGAGGGCACAGATACGCAGTATTTT
CASSYWSEGTDTQYF
>TRBD1|TRBV25-1|.|TRBJ2-7
TGTGCCAGCAGCCGAACCGGGACAGGGACCGAGCAGTACTTC
CASSRTGTGTEQYF
>.|TRBV5-1|.|TRBJ1-1
TGCGCCAGCAGCTTGGGTCCGGGGCAGGGGTTGAGTGCTGAAGCTTTCTTT
CASSLGPGQGLSAEAFF
>.|TRBV5-1|.|TRBJ1-6
TGCGCCAGCAGTTTCACGGGTACCAGCGATAATTCACCCCTCCACTTT
CASSFTGTSDNSPLHF
>.|TRBV7-9|.|TRBJ1-1
TGTGCCAGCTCAATAAGTTGGGACACTGAAGCTTTCTTT
CASSISWDTEAFF